This T cell receptor beta chain was documented in a study of T cell clonotyping in hematopoietic cell transplantation (dated by TCRdb to about 2021). About the study as a whole: A total of 130 or so blood samples were gathered in the study from roughly 40 consecutive transplant recipients along with their related donors. Recruitment of patients ran from 2015 to early 2017, and follow-up continued until late 2020 or until death. Study-level results and caveats: Inverse Simpson Index values from donors and from recipients before transplant predicted broader TCR repertoire diversity after transplant. Sample size was limited, and cells were not sorted, so CD4 and CD8 repertoire contributions could not be separated. Only a small fraction of recipient repertoires overlapped donor repertoires, with over 97% appearing de novo at the given depth. Recipient TCR diversity fell after transplant, with pathologically expanded clonotypes rising progressively from day 30 to day 180.

The time point label of this sample denotes: 100 days after allo-HCT. Blood from recipients was drawn roughly 28 days before transplant, then again at days 30, 100 and 180 after transplant. Using Nuclei Lysis Solution, genomic DNA was extracted from unfractionated peripheral blood mononuclear cells that were either fresh or cryopreserved. TCR beta CDR3 regions were amplified from genomic DNA with the immunoSEQ assay, a bias-controlled multiplex PCR using V- and J-specific primers. In a second PCR step, the CDR3 amplicons were tagged with a proprietary barcode plus Illumina adapter sequences. CDR3 libraries were sequenced on an Illumina MiSeq instrument. The authors' pipeline ran thus. Export and quality control were performed with immunoSEQ Analyzer 3.0, and downstream analyses were performed with R Bioconductor and Immunarch. Only productive rearrangements within the normalized downsampled data set were used in the calculation of repertoire metrics. Clonotypes larger than 5 templates in the normalized cohort were defined as pathologically expanded. The Inverse Simpson Index was used to measure repertoire diversity. To capture all clonotypes, CMV-specificity analyses were performed on the non-normalized data set. Held by TCRdb, this immuneACCESS table contains in-frame sequences only and omits some clones. Under half of the omission traces to an unresolved V gene where checked; the cause of the rest is unknown. That table furnishes V, J and clone size, whereas the DNA furnished D and trimming. The sample table lists 4,200 or so clones, around 70% of them with a count of one. 8.5% of the sample is held by the ten biggest clonotypes.

The germline V gene provides CDR1 SQVTM and CDR2 ANQGSEA. The junction shows trimming of 4 bases on V and 7 bases on J, plus 10 bases between the germline ends. Measured from the cysteine to the phenylalanine, the CDR3 is 11 residues long. The DNA shown is the 33-base CDR3, in frame from base 1. With respect to this clone: Its specific antigen is unknown. Base qualities are not at hand, and no much larger clone is one base apart.

The starting material was PBMCs, obtained 100 days after allogeneic stem cell transplant. The TCR sequence derives from a male patient between 55 and 70 years old who had an allogeneic stem cell transplant, so the T cells may come from the graft donor. Some clones in this sample may be carry-over from other donors' samples. The rearranged segments are TRBV29-1 and TRBJ1-2; a weak D assignment points to TRBD1 (5 bases agree). The CDR3: CSVVGTSGYTF. The DNA sequence reads TGCAGCGTTGTAGGGACCTCTGGCTACACCTTC.